These 32 T cell receptor beta chains originate from one sample sequenced in a study of T cells in Graves' hyperthyroidism and ophthalmopathy. Amplification targeted TCR beta CDR3 regions from RNA transcripts. Using the HTBI primer set, a first-round RT-PCR was run on the TCR CDR3. A single record per CDR3 protein comes from TCRdb applying MiXCR to the multiplex PCR reads. The profile shows over 150,000 distinct CDR3 sequences, over 15% of them singletons. The material sequenced was blood. These receptors all stem from a woman in her forties or fifties with Graves' hyperthyroidism.

Points on this clonotype: The junction does not match germline at one end; this may be a read error. The chain recombines TRBV5-1 with TRBJ2-7; the D gene is possibly TRBD1 (6 bases). CDR1 is SGHRS and CDR2 is YFSETQ in the germline V gene. The CDR3 has 14 residues. The CDR3, as DNA: TGCACCAGCAGCTTGGTGCAGGGGACCTACGAGCAGTACTTC. It encodes CTSSLVQGTYEQYF.

Details on this clonotype: Since a much larger clone is just one base distant, this may be a read error. The chain combines TRBV29-1 with TRBJ1-1; D might be TRBD1 (6 bases). This CDR3 contains 11 residues. Looked up from germline, CDR1 is SQVTM and CDR2 is ANQGSEA. V was clipped by 7 bases and J by 8 bases, with 14 bases between them. CDR3 amino acids: CSGGAATEAFF. In DNA form, the CDR3 reads TGCAGCGGGGGGGCCGCAACAGAAGCTTTCTTT.

This clonotype has more than one count but fewer than ten. The chain links TRBV4-2 to TRBJ1-1, with a weak D call TRBD1 (6 bases). This CDR3 contains 15 residues. Trimming took 6 bases from V and 0 from J, leaving 14 bases between them. The germline V gene encodes CDR1 LGHNA and CDR2 YNFKEQ. CDR3 in amino acids: CASRGLGGLNTEAFF. The CDR3 DNA reads TGTGCCAGCAGGGGCTTAGGGGGGTTGAACACTGAAGCTTTCTTT.

This clonotype was counted a single time. A much more abundant neighbour one base away suggests this may be a read error. V usage is TRBV5-1 and J usage is TRBJ2-5; tentative D call: TRBD1 (6 bases). CDR3 length: 14 amino acids. The germline V gene has CDR1 SGHRS and CDR2 YFSETQ. CDR3 region: CASSFQGSQKTQYF. The CDR3 DNA reads TGCGCCAGCAGCTTCCAGGGGTCCCAAAAGACCCAGTACTTC.

This clonotype was found many times. This chain joins TRBV6-1 and TRBJ2-1, with a possible D match to TRBD2 (6 bases). V was cut by 6 bases and J by 6 bases, with 12 bases left in between. The CDR3 covers 13 residues. Germline values: CDR1 MNHNS, CDR2 SASEGT. CDR3 residues: CASRGPGGNEQFF. In DNA, the CDR3 is TGTGCCAGCAGGGGACCCGGGGGCAATGAGCAGTTCTTC.

This clonotype was recorded at least ten times. The chain couples TRBV7-2 to TRBJ2-7, with D possibly being TRBD1 (5 bases). The germline CDR1 and CDR2 sequences are SGHTA and FQGNSA. The ends were cut back, 1 base at V and 4 bases at J, with 14 bases in the middle. This CDR3 contains 15 residues. The CDR3: CASSLEVARVYEQYF. DNA of the CDR3: TGTGCCAGCAGCTTAGAAGTGGCCAGGGTGTACGAGCAGTACTTC.

At least ten counts were recorded for this clonotype. The chain combines TRBV2 with TRBJ1-1, with a weak D call TRBD1 (5 bases). Per germline, CDR1 SNHLY and CDR2 FYNNEI. The CDR3 is made up of 16 amino acids. V lost 3 bases and J lost 6, with 20 bases in between. CDR3 region: CASSDDVGVGRSEAFF. The CDR3, as DNA: TGTGCCAGCAGTGACGATGTGGGGGTCGGAAGATCTGAAGCTTTCTTT.

This clonotype was counted at least ten times. The chain recombines TRBV3-1 with TRBJ2-3; TRBD2 matches 10 bases. This CDR3 comprises 16 residues. V was clipped by 0 bases and J by 2 bases; unmatched bases: 2. The germline gives CDR1 LGHDT, CDR2 YNNKEL (reference sequence). Here the CDR3 DNA reads TGTGCCAGCAGCCAAGAACTAGCGGGGTACACAGATACGCAGTATTTT. It is translated as CASSQELAGYTDTQYF.

This clonotype was seen a handful of times. The rearrangement joins TRBV7-9 to TRBJ2-1; D is possibly TRBD1 (7 bases). CDR1 and CDR2 (germline): SEHNR, FQNEAQ (reference sequence). This CDR3 is 16 amino acids long. V dropped 5 bases and J dropped 5 bases, with 19 bases sitting between them. The CDR3 bases are TGTGCCAGCAGCCCCGGCCCCGACAGGGAGGACAATGAGCAGTTCTTC. Encoded protein: CASSPGPDREDNEQFF.

In its sample, this clonotype was seen many times. The rearrangement joins TRBV6-1 to TRBJ1-5, with 8 bases aligning to TRBD1. The V gene's germline CDR1 is MNHNS and CDR2 SASEGT. V lost 2 bases to trimming and J lost 4 bases; unmatched junction nucleotides: 10. The CDR3 has 17 residues. The DNA for the CDR3 is TGTGCCAGCAGTGAAAGGCGTCAGGACAGGGTAAATCAGCCCCAGCATTTT. It codes for CASSERRQDRVNQPQHF.

This rearrangement joins TRBV7-8 to TRBJ2-3, with D perhaps being TRBD1 or TRBD2 (5 bases each). The V gene's germline CDR1 is SGHVS and CDR2 FQNEAQ. V was clipped by 3 bases and J by 2 bases, with 15 bases between them. The CDR3 runs to 16 residues. This CDR3 reads CASSFGRDLLTDTQYF. In DNA form, the CDR3 reads TGTGCCAGCAGCTTCGGAAGGGACCTACTCACAGATACGCAGTATTTT.

Many counts were recorded for this clonotype. This rearrangement joins TRBV12-3 or TRBV12-4 to TRBJ1-1; maybe TRBD1 (5 bases). V was trimmed by 8 bases and J by 2 bases, leaving 12 bases between them. CDR3 length equals 13 residues. For the CDR3, the DNA is TGTGCCAGCGCGACAGCAGCAAACACTGAAGCTTTCTTT. It specifies CASATAANTEAFF.

This clonotype has ten or more counts. CDR3 in amino acids: CASSVVGGYSPLHF. CDR3 nucleotide sequence: TGTGCCAGCAGCGTAGTAGGGGGATATTCACCCCTCCACTTT. V gene TRBV7-9 combines with J gene TRBJ1-6; weak D call: TRBD1 (6 bases). V was cut by 5 bases and J by 8 bases, with 13 bases left in between. The CDR3 covers 14 residues. Germline-derived CDR1 and CDR2 are SEHNR and FQNEAQ (reference sequence).

This clonotype was seen a handful of times. The chain is built from TRBV5-1 and TRBJ2-5; 8 nucleotides align to TRBD2. V lost 4 bases, J lost 7 bases, and 6 bases stayed unmatched. The V gene's germline CDR1 is SGHRS and CDR2 YFSETQ. The CDR3 has 13 residues. CDR3 sequence reads: CASSELAARTQYF. CDR3 bases: TGCGCCAGCAGCGAACTAGCGGCACGGACCCAGTACTTC.

This clonotype was seen repeatedly, ten times or more. This CDR3 reads CASSLGPGTQPQHF. The CDR3 DNA reads as TGTGCCAGCAGTTTGGGGCCAGGGACCCAACCCCAGCATTTT. This chain joins TRBV12-3 or TRBV12-4 and TRBJ1-5, with TRBD1 as a possible D gene (5 bases). V lost 3 bases to trimming and J lost 10 bases, with 16 bases between them. The CDR3 loop spans 14 amino acids.

This clonotype was detected many times. The chain is built from TRBV28 and TRBJ2-3; weak D call: TRBD2 (5 bases). The length of the CDR3 is 13 residues. Trimming removed 8 bases at V and 4 bases at J, with 13 bases between. CDR1 and CDR2 (germline): MDHEN, SYDVKM. CDR3 loop: CASGSPLADTQYF. The CDR3 nucleotides read TGTGCCAGCGGATCCCCACTAGCAGATACGCAGTATTTT.

This clonotype appeared many times. The genes are TRBV28 and TRBJ1-1; D may be TRBD1 (6 bases). Germline V CDR1 and CDR2: MDHEN, SYDVKM. This CDR3 region has 15 residues. V was cut by 2 bases and J by 0 bases, with 10 bases left in between. CDR3 sequence reads: CASSLMTGVNTEAFF. Written as DNA, the CDR3 is TGTGCCAGCAGTTTAATGACAGGTGTGAACACTGAAGCTTTCTTT.

The chain carries TRBV11-2 and TRBJ2-5; no clear D. Germline V CDR1 and CDR2: SGHAT, FQNNGV. This CDR3 is 18 amino acids long. Trimming took 8 bases from V and 1 from J, leaving 26 bases between them. DNA of the CDR3: TGTGCCAGCTGTCTACCTGGCTCGCCCGACCCTTCCCAAGAGACCCAGTACTTC. Residues: CASCLPGSPDPSQETQYF.

This clonotype was seen ten or more times. The gene calls are TRBV2 and TRBJ2-7, with 14 nucleotides matching TRBD2. From germline, CDR1 is SNHLY and CDR2 FYNNEI. The CDR3 is made up of 14 amino acids. The V gene end was trimmed by 6 bases and the J gene end by 3 bases; junction bases not matched to a gene: 1. The CDR3 here is CASRGTSGGYEQYF. CDR3 nucleotide sequence: TGTGCCAGCAGGGGGACTAGCGGGGGCTACGAGCAGTACTTC.

This clonotype was counted many times. The V call is TRBV9, the J call TRBJ1-2; no clear D gene. Between the trimmed V and J ends, which lost 0 bases and 8 bases, there was a span of 14 bases. The CDR3 consists of 14 residues. CDR1 is SGDLS, CDR2 YYNGEE, per germline. The CDR3 region is CASSVDGVGFGYTF. The CDR3 nucleotides are TGTGCCAGCAGCGTAGACGGGGTAGGGTTCGGCTACACCTTC.

The chain employs TRBV6-2 or TRBV6-3 and TRBJ1-1; tentatively, D is TRBD1 (6 bases). Germline V gives CDR1 MNHEY, CDR2 SVGEGT. The CDR3 length is 24 residues. The V end was cut by 6 bases, the J end by 0 bases, with 41 bases between. The chain's CDR3 is CASRRPGGNQPQQGARPMNTEAFF. The CDR3 nucleotides are TGTGCCAGCAGGAGACCTGGGGGCAATCAGCCCCAGCAGGGTGCCCGACCTATGAACACTGAAGCTTTCTTT.

In its sample, this clonotype was seen many times. The V gene is TRBV29-1, the J gene TRBJ1-2, with TRBD1 matching over 7 bases. The CDR3 runs to 13 residues. The germline V gene encodes CDR1 SQVTM and CDR2 ANQGSEA. J was trimmed by 7 bases and V by 4 bases; bases with no gene match: 9. Here the CDR3 DNA reads TGCAGCGTTGCCGGGGAGACAGGGTTTGGCTACACCTTC. Translation gives CSVAGETGFGYTF.

This clonotype occurred many times. The chain recombines TRBV5-5 with TRBJ1-2, with D perhaps TRBD1 (6 bases). Trimming took 4 bases from V and 4 from J, leaving 20 bases between them. CDR1 is SGHKS and CDR2 is YYEKEE in the germline V gene (reference sequence). The CDR3 is 16 amino acids. The CDR3 region has the DNA TGTGCCAGCAGCCCCTTAGGGATTCAGGGGAGCTATGGCTACACCTTC. Its protein is CASSPLGIQGSYGYTF. The full variable domain, completed using reference TRBV5-5 and TRBJ1-2, is DAGVTQSPTHLIKTRGQQVTLRCSPISGHKSVSWYQQVLGQGPQFIFQYYEKEERGRGNFPDRFSARQFPNYSSELNVNALLLGDSALYLCASSPLGIQGSYGYTFGSGTRLTVV.

The chain is built from TRBV6-1 and TRBJ2-2; 8 positions match TRBD1. The CDR3 length is 18 residues. J gave up 0 bases and V 7 bases, and 13 bases lay outside the gene matches. Looked up from germline, CDR1 is MNHNS and CDR2 is SASEGT. This CDR3 reads CASKLDRGPTSNTGELFF. The CDR3 bases are TGTGCCAGCAAACTTGACAGGGGCCCAACTTCGAACACCGGGGAGCTGTTTTTT.

At least ten counts were recorded for this clonotype. The gene calls are TRBV12-3 or TRBV12-4 and TRBJ1-6; D might be TRBD1 (6 bases). This CDR3 region has 14 residues. V dropped 4 bases and J dropped 7 bases, with 11 bases sitting between them. The CDR3 region is CASSSWGRNSPLHF. In DNA form, the CDR3 reads TGTGCCAGCAGTTCCTGGGGGCGGAATTCACCCCTCCACTTT.

This clonotype was found many times. V and J are TRBV20-1 and TRBJ1-5; D is unclear. This CDR3 is 15 amino acids long. Germline V gene data show CDR1 as DFQATT and CDR2 as SNEGSKA (reference sequence). V was pared by 5 bases and J by 3 bases, with 17 bases between. For the CDR3, the DNA is TGCAGTGCTGTGAGCGTTGGACGGGTCAATCAGCCCCAGCATTTT. Translating gives CSAVSVGRVNQPQHF.

This clonotype has more than one count but fewer than ten. J is TRBJ2-2 and V is TRBV15; a weak D match, TRBD2 (7 bases). Deletions cut 5 bases from V and 1 base from J, with 11 bases between. Germline assignment: CDR1 LNHNV and CDR2 YYDKDF (reference sequence). This CDR3 region has 15 residues. The DNA of the CDR3 is TGTGCCACCAGCGGGGGGGGCCAGAACACCGGGGAGCTGTTTTTT. Translated, it gives CATSGGGQNTGELFF.

This clonotype appeared many times. The chain uses TRBV7-6 and TRBJ2-1; 9 bases line up with TRBD2. CDR1 is SGHVS, CDR2 FNYEAQ, per germline. This CDR3 comprises 17 residues. V lost 3 bases and J lost 0; bases outside the gene matches: 6. The CDR3 loop is CASSFPRRGGSYNEQFF. The DNA of the CDR3 is TGTGCCAGCAGCTTCCCCAGGCGGGGGGGCTCCTACAATGAGCAGTTCTTC.

This clonotype was seen repeatedly, ten times or more. In nucleotides, the CDR3 is TGTGCCACCAACTCTGGGGGGCCCTCCTACGAGCAGTACTTC. Translation gives CATNSGGPSYEQYF. The chain links TRBV28 to TRBJ2-7; the D call may be TRBD1 or TRBD2 (6 bases each). The CDR3 runs to 14 residues. Germline CDR1 and CDR2: MDHEN and SYDVKM. V lost 10 bases and J 0 bases, leaving 16 bases between the germline ends.

This clonotype was observed once. The gene calls are TRBV5-4 and TRBJ1-6; 7 nucleotides align to TRBD1. Germline V CDR1 and CDR2: SGHNT, YYREEE (reference sequence). The ends lost 4 bases at V and 0 bases at J; junction bases unmatched: 10. This CDR3 is built from 18 residues. In DNA form, the CDR3 reads TGTGCCAGCAGCCGAGGACCGGGACAGATCTCCTATAATTCACCCCTCCACTTT. It translates to CASSRGPGQISYNSPLHF. The full variable domain, in which reference TRBV5-4 and TRBJ1-6 provide the parts outside the CDR3, is ETGVTQSPTHLIKTRGQQVTLRCSSQSGHNTVSWYQQALGQGPQFIFQYYREEENGRGNFPPRFSGLQFPNYSSELNVNALELDDSALYLCASSRGPGQISYNSPLHFGNGTRLTVT.

This clonotype appeared a few times. The chain combines TRBV4-2 with TRBJ2-1, with 7 bases lining up with TRBD1. The CDR3 loop spans 19 amino acids. Losses at the gene ends were 0 bases for V and 2 bases for J; bases not matched to a gene: 13. Germline CDR1 and CDR2: LGHNA and YNFKEQ. CDR3 in amino acids: CASSQDVGQALGPYNEQFF. The CDR3 coding sequence is TGTGCCAGCAGCCAAGATGTAGGACAGGCCTTAGGCCCCTACAATGAGCAGTTCTTC.

V is TRBV2 and J is TRBJ2-1, with 13 bases lining up with TRBD2. V shed 6 bases, J shed 0 bases, and the junction held 8 bases outside the gene matches. The germline V gene has CDR1 SNHLY and CDR2 FYNNEI. This CDR3 region has 18 residues. For the CDR3, the DNA is TGTGCCAGCAGCTCGACTAGCGGGGGGTCCCGCTCCTACAATGAGCAGTTCTTC. Residues: CASSSTSGGSRSYNEQFF.